This TCR beta chain comes out of a study of cytomegalovirus exposure and HLA in healthy donors. Trimming left V 2 bases short and J 6 bases short, with 14 bases between. The CDR3 runs to 15 residues. The germline CDR1 and CDR2 sequences are MGHRA and YSYEKL. Repertoires were generated with immunoSEQ multiplex PCR, while TCRdb's copy carries only in-frame clones and drops some. The repertoire includes more than 130,000 clones, 85% to 90% of them detected once, and roughly 7.7% sits in the top ten. The material sequenced was PBMCs. The receptor was isolated from a woman aged 18-29 years in good health and CMV-seropositive. The chain links TRBV4-1 to TRBJ2-1, with D hard to call. CDR3 sequence (DNA): TGCGCCAGCAGCCAAACCGCAGGTGTAGTCAATGAGCAGTTCTTC. Residues: CASSQTAGVVNEQFF.